This T cell receptor (beta chain) was obtained from a study of T cell clonotyping in hematopoietic cell transplantation. The CDR3 has 15 amino acids. Germline assignment: CDR1 SQVTM and CDR2 ANQGSEA. With 7 bases clipped from V and 7 bases from J, the junction kept 16 bases outside the gene matches. The method was immunoSEQ multiplex PCR; TCRdb's version includes in-frame clones alone and lacks a portion of them. The sample comprises roughly 10,000 clones, about nine tenths of which are singletons, and 38% rests with the top ten. General observations from the study: Higher Inverse Simpson Index values in graft donor and pretransplant recipient predicted broader posttransplant TCR diversity.

Regarding this clone: What it binds is unknown.

The chain couples TRBV29-1 to TRBJ2-1, with 7 bases matching TRBD2. Sample: PBMCs, taken 180 days after allogeneic stem cell transplant. The sequence was collected from a male patient in his sixties who had an allogeneic stem cell transplant from an unrelated donor, so the T cells may come from the graft donor. Some clones in this sample may be carry-over from other donors' samples. The CDR3 here is CSARWGEGLGNEQFF. For the CDR3, the DNA is TGCAGCGCAAGATGGGGGGAGGGCCTGGGGAATGAGCAGTTCTTC.